The 7 T cell receptor beta chains below come from one sample, sequenced in a study of T-cell memory formation after mild COVID-19. TCRdb reprocessed the 5' RACE reads via MiXCR and lists one record per CDR3 protein. In the table there are 350,000 to 500,000 distinct CDR3 sequences, approximately 18% of which are singletons. Sample: PBMCs or a T cell subset sorted from them (not recorded which). The receptors were gathered from a man between 18 and 35 years old who had mild COVID-19 (a few samples of this study predate the infection). Cell type and time point are not known.

This clonotype has a count of ten or more. This sequence joins TRBV7-6 and TRBJ2-1, with D uncertain. The CDR3 covers 16 residues. V was trimmed by 0 bases and J by 9 bases, leaving 18 bases between them. Germline V lookup: CDR1 SGHVS, CDR2 FNYEAQ. The CDR3 protein is CASSLAPSATGLEQFF. For the CDR3, the DNA is TGTGCCAGCAGCTTAGCGCCTTCGGCAACGGGCCTTGAGCAGTTCTTC. Using reference TRBV7-6 and TRBJ2-1 for the parts outside the CDR3, the full variable domain is GAGVSQSPRYKVTKRGQDVALRCDPISGHVSLYWYRQALGQGPEFLTYFNYEAQQDKSGLPNDRFSAERPEGSISTLTIQRTEQRDSAMYRCASSLAPSATGLEQFFGPGTRLTVL.

The sample holds many counts of this clonotype. V usage is TRBV30 and J usage is TRBJ2-7; D unclear. Trimming stripped 4 bases from V and 2 bases from J, with 6 bases between. The CDR3 runs 11 residues. Germline values: CDR1 GTSNPN, CDR2 SVGIG (reference sequence). This CDR3 is CAWTGAYEQYF. DNA for the CDR3: TGTGCCTGGACAGGTGCCTACGAGCAGTACTTC.

This rearrangement joins TRBV5-1 to TRBJ2-5; TRBD2 agrees at 13 bases. J was trimmed by 0 bases and V by 0 bases; bases with no gene match: 8. The CDR3 runs 19 residues. Germline CDR1 reads SGHRS; CDR2 reads YFSETQ. The CDR3 spells CASSLEPVGTSGDQETQYF. CDR3 nucleotide sequence: TGCGCCAGCAGCTTGGAACCGGTTGGGACTAGCGGGGACCAAGAGACCCAGTACTTC.

This clonotype was observed many times. The chain employs TRBV28 and TRBJ2-1; D unclear. V shed 4 bases and J shed 4 bases, with 8 bases lying between them. CDR3 length equals 13 residues. From germline, CDR1 is MDHEN and CDR2 SYDVKM. CDR3: CASSSDGYNEQFF. CDR3 bases: TGTGCCAGCAGTTCCGACGGATACAATGAGCAGTTCTTC.

This clonotype occurred many times. A read error may account for a junction end that differs from germline. This chain connects TRBV7-7 to TRBJ2-2; D uncertain. This CDR3 spans 14 amino acids. CDR1 and CDR2 from the germline V gene are SSHAT and FNYEAQ (reference sequence). The CDR3 region is CASSYQSIGGELFF. In nucleotides, the CDR3 is TGTGCTAGCAGCTACCAATCTATCGGCGGGGAGCTGTTTTTT.

The CDR3: CAWSVQGYRYTF. The DNA of the CDR3 is TGTGCCTGGAGTGTACAGGGGTATCGATACACCTTC. The chain links TRBV30 to TRBJ1-2; TRBD1 matches 7 bases. There are 12 residues in the CDR3. Germline lookup yields CDR1 GTSNPN and CDR2 SVGIG (reference sequence). Losses at the gene ends were 0 bases for V and 11 bases for J; bases not matched to a gene: 6.

This clonotype was observed a handful of times. The chain combines TRBV27 with TRBJ2-2, with D perhaps TRBD2 (7 bases). CDR3 length equals 14 residues. Germline V gives CDR1 MNHEY, CDR2 SMNVEV (reference sequence). CDR3 nucleotides: TGTGGAGTGGGGGGGCCGATGGGGACCGGGGAGCTGTTTTTT. Translation gives CGVGGPMGTGELFF.